A selection of T cell receptor beta chains follows, all from one sample in a study of T cell responses to AZD1222 COVID-19 vaccine. Profiling relied on immunoSEQ multiplex PCR, and the TCRdb table lists in-frame clones only, not all of them. The sample includes approximately 150,000 clones, approximately 92% of them seen just once. This specimen consisted of peripheral blood, obtained 28 days after the second AZD1222 dose. The receptors here all came from an adult who received the AZD1222 COVID-19 vaccine. Each CDR3 is given with its conserved first and last residue. Each record gives: J gene, V gene, clone size, D gene, CDR3 DNA, CDR3 protein. D genes are given only for firm matches. Where a row states a size, it is once, few, many or the class of an expanded clone; other rows omit it.

J gene: TRBJ2-7; V gene: TRBV7-9; clone size: NA; D gene: NA; CDR3 DNA: TGTGCCAGCAGCCCCGATGGTGATCTGACAGAAATTTCCTACGAGCAGTACTTC; CDR3 protein: CASSPDGDLTEISYEQYF
J gene: TRBJ1-1; V gene: TRBV24-1; clone size: NA; D gene: NA; CDR3 DNA: TGTGCCACCAGTGACCGGGCGGACGTCCGAGGGGCTTTCTTT; CDR3 protein: CATSDRADVRGAFF
J gene: TRBJ1-2; V gene: TRBV30; clone size: NA; D gene: NA; CDR3 DNA: TGTGCCTGGAGCTTCGGGCGGGCTTGGCTCTATGGCTACACCTTC; CDR3 protein: CAWSFGRAWLYGYTF
J gene: TRBJ2-2; V gene: TRBV5-1; clone size: NA; D gene: NA; CDR3 DNA: TGCGCCAGCAGCAGGGGGAGCACCGGGGAGCTGTTTTTT; CDR3 protein: CASSRGSTGELFF
J gene: TRBJ1-2; V gene: TRBV4-1; clone size: once; D gene: TRBD1; CDR3 DNA: TGCGCCAGCAGCCAAGGGCAACAGGGGAACTATGGCTACACCTTC; CDR3 protein: CASSQGQQGNYGYTF
J gene: TRBJ2-3; V gene: TRBV6-4; clone size: NA; D gene: TRBD2; CDR3 DNA: TGTGCCAGCAGTGAGTCAGCGGGGAACGGATATACGCAGTATTTT; CDR3 protein: CASSESAGNGYTQYF
J gene: TRBJ1-6; V gene: TRBV19; clone size: NA; D gene: NA; CDR3 DNA: TGTGCCAGTAGAGCTTTGACGGGATCCCTGTCCCTCCACTTT; CDR3 protein: CASRALTGSLSLHF
J gene: TRBJ1-1; V gene: TRBV5-1; clone size: NA; D gene: NA; CDR3 DNA: TGCGCCAGCAGCGACCGACAGGAGTCTGAAGCTTTCTTT; CDR3 protein: CASSDRQESEAFF
J gene: TRBJ2-1; V gene: TRBV12-3/TRBV12-4; clone size: NA; D gene: TRBD2; CDR3 DNA: TGTGCCAGCAGATCGGGACTAGCAAATGAGCAGTTCTTC; CDR3 protein: CASRSGLANEQFF
J gene: TRBJ2-1; V gene: TRBV10-3; clone size: few; D gene: TRBD2; CDR3 DNA: TGTGCCATCAGTGACGGGGAACTAGCGGGAAATGAGCAGTTCTTC; CDR3 protein: CAISDGELAGNEQFF
J gene: TRBJ1-1; V gene: TRBV19; clone size: NA; D gene: NA; CDR3 DNA: TGTGCCAGTACCTTGGGGGGCTCCAACACTGAAGCTTTCTTT; CDR3 protein: CASTLGGSNTEAFF
J gene: TRBJ2-3; V gene: TRBV11-3; clone size: once; D gene: TRBD2; CDR3 DNA: TGTGCCAGCAGGACTAGCGGGAGCACAGATACGCAGTATTTT; CDR3 protein: CASRTSGSTDTQYF
J gene: TRBJ1-6; V gene: TRBV5-4; clone size: few; D gene: NA; CDR3 DNA: TGTGCCAGCACTCCGGGACGAGGCGGCGGAAATTCACCCCTCCACTTT; CDR3 protein: CASTPGRGGGNSPLHF
J gene: TRBJ2-1; V gene: TRBV29-1; clone size: NA; D gene: NA; CDR3 DNA: TGCAGCGTTGAAGATGCGGGGAATGAGCAGTTCTTC; CDR3 protein: CSVEDAGNEQFF
J gene: TRBJ1-2; V gene: TRBV5-8; clone size: NA; D gene: NA; CDR3 DNA: TGTGCCAGCAGTCCCGCTGGTCCTTATGGCTACACCTTC; CDR3 protein: CASSPAGPYGYTF
J gene: TRBJ2-3; V gene: TRBV18; clone size: NA; D gene: NA; CDR3 DNA: TGTGCCAGCTCACTAAGCACAGATACGCAGTATTTT; CDR3 protein: CASSLSTDTQYF
J gene: TRBJ2-1; V gene: TRBV30; clone size: NA; D gene: NA; CDR3 DNA: TGTGCCTGTCGAACCCGGAAAAGCTACCGGGACGGCGAATACAATGAGCAGTTCTTC; CDR3 protein: CACRTRKSYRDGEYNEQFF
J gene: TRBJ2-5; V gene: TRBV24-1; clone size: NA; D gene: NA; CDR3 DNA: TGTGCCACCAGTGAGTCCGCTTCGGAGACCCAGTACTTC; CDR3 protein: CATSESASETQYF
J gene: TRBJ2-3; V gene: TRBV5-1; clone size: once; D gene: NA; CDR3 DNA: TGCGCCAGCAGCTTACAGGGACTTACAGGCACAGATACGCAGTATTTT; CDR3 protein: CASSLQGLTGTDTQYF
J gene: TRBJ2-1; V gene: TRBV27; clone size: NA; D gene: TRBD1; CDR3 DNA: TGTGCCAGCAGTTCCAGAGGGACAGGTTACAATGAGCAGTTCTTC; CDR3 protein: CASSSRGTGYNEQFF
J gene: TRBJ2-5; V gene: TRBV4-1; clone size: NA; D gene: NA; CDR3 DNA: TGCGCCAGCAGCCGAAAAGAGTCACGGACCATCCAAGAGACCCAGTACTTC; CDR3 protein: CASSRKESRTIQETQYF
J gene: TRBJ1-2; V gene: TRBV12-3/TRBV12-4; clone size: NA; D gene: TRBD1; CDR3 DNA: TGTGCCAGCAGGGGGGACAGCCGCTATGGCTACACCTTC; CDR3 protein: CASRGDSRYGYTF
J gene: TRBJ2-2; V gene: TRBV29-1; clone size: once; D gene: TRBD2; CDR3 DNA: TGCAGCGTTGGCAGCGGGAGGAAGGGCGGGGAGCTGTTTTTT; CDR3 protein: CSVGSGRKGGELFF
J gene: TRBJ1-4; V gene: TRBV7-9; clone size: NA; D gene: NA; CDR3 DNA: TGTGCCAGCACCCTCAGGGGAAGGCACGAAAAACTGTTTTTT; CDR3 protein: CASTLRGRHEKLFF
J gene: TRBJ2-3; V gene: TRBV5-1; clone size: NA; D gene: NA; CDR3 DNA: TGCGCCAGCAGCTTACCCGGGGGCGGGGCTACGCAGTATTTT; CDR3 protein: CASSLPGGGATQYF
J gene: TRBJ1-2; V gene: TRBV28; clone size: NA; D gene: NA; CDR3 DNA: TGTGCCACATGGGGGGGCACTATTGGATCTGGTGGCTACACCTTC; CDR3 protein: CATWGGTIGSGGYTF
J gene: TRBJ1-4; V gene: TRBV20-1; clone size: NA; D gene: NA; CDR3 DNA: TGCAGTGCTAGTCCTAGGGGCAGGGCAAACAATGAAAAACTGTTTTTT; CDR3 protein: CSASPRGRANNEKLFF
J gene: TRBJ1-1; V gene: TRBV19; clone size: NA; D gene: TRBD1; CDR3 DNA: TGTGCCAGTAGCTTTTGGACAGGGGGCAGGGGTGAAGCTTTCTTT; CDR3 protein: CASSFWTGGRGEAFF
J gene: TRBJ2-7; V gene: TRBV6-5; clone size: NA; D gene: NA; CDR3 DNA: TGTGCCAGCAGTCCACGAACAGGGTCCTACGAGCAGTACTTC; CDR3 protein: CASSPRTGSYEQYF
J gene: TRBJ1-1; V gene: TRBV6-5; clone size: NA; D gene: NA; CDR3 DNA: TGTGCCAGCAGTTACTCGAATTCGGGAAACACTGAAGCTTTCTTT; CDR3 protein: CASSYSNSGNTEAFF
J gene: TRBJ1-2; V gene: TRBV4-2; clone size: NA; D gene: NA; CDR3 DNA: TGTGCCAGCAGCCAAGGGTCGGGTAACTATGGCTACACCTTC; CDR3 protein: CASSQGSGNYGYTF
J gene: TRBJ2-2; V gene: TRBV6-5; clone size: NA; D gene: TRBD2; CDR3 DNA: TGTGCCAGCAGTTACTTTGTTAGCGGGGGCCCCTCCCTGTTTTTT; CDR3 protein: CASSYFVSGGPSLFF
J gene: TRBJ1-4; V gene: TRBV24-1; clone size: NA; D gene: TRBD1; CDR3 DNA: TGTGCCACCAGTGCCGGTGGACAGGTGGGAGAAAAACTGTTTTTT; CDR3 protein: CATSAGGQVGEKLFF
J gene: TRBJ1-2; V gene: TRBV14; clone size: few; D gene: TRBD1; CDR3 DNA: TGTGCCAGCAGTCCGGACAGGGCCTATGGCTACACCTTC; CDR3 protein: CASSPDRAYGYTF
J gene: TRBJ2-7; V gene: TRBV5-1; clone size: NA; D gene: NA; CDR3 DNA: TGCGCCAGCAGCTTGGGTCATTTCTCCTACGAGCAGTACTTC; CDR3 protein: CASSLGHFSYEQYF
J gene: TRBJ1-3; V gene: TRBV5-1; clone size: NA; D gene: TRBD1; CDR3 DNA: TGCGCCAGCAGCTTGGGACAGGGCCTAGGTGGAAACACCATATATTTT; CDR3 protein: CASSLGQGLGGNTIYF
J gene: TRBJ1-3; V gene: TRBV12-5; clone size: NA; D gene: NA; CDR3 DNA: TGTGCTAGTGGCCCCCACTCTGGAAACACCATATATTTT; CDR3 protein: CASGPHSGNTIYF
J gene: TRBJ1-1; V gene: TRBV9; clone size: NA; D gene: NA; CDR3 DNA: TGTGCCAGCAGCGTAGCTACGGGGATTCAGAACACTGAAGCTTTCTTT; CDR3 protein: CASSVATGIQNTEAFF
J gene: TRBJ1-1; V gene: TRBV6-5; clone size: NA; D gene: TRBD1; CDR3 DNA: TGTGCCAGCAGCGGGACAGGGACAATGAACACTGAAGCTTTCTTT; CDR3 protein: CASSGTGTMNTEAFF
J gene: TRBJ1-6; V gene: TRBV6-5; clone size: NA; D gene: NA; CDR3 DNA: TGTGCCAGCAGTTACTCCACCAGCTCCTATAATTCACCCCTCCACTTT; CDR3 protein: CASSYSTSSYNSPLHF
J gene: TRBJ1-2; V gene: TRBV9; clone size: NA; D gene: NA; CDR3 DNA: TGTGCCAGCACGCGTGACCCCGACCTCGGGGGCTACACCTTC; CDR3 protein: CASTRDPDLGGYTF
J gene: TRBJ2-1; V gene: TRBV6-4; clone size: NA; D gene: TRBD2; CDR3 DNA: TGTGCCAGCAGCCGGGGACTAGCGGATTCCAATGAGCAGTTCTTC; CDR3 protein: CASSRGLADSNEQFF
J gene: TRBJ2-1; V gene: TRBV7-6; clone size: NA; D gene: TRBD2; CDR3 DNA: TGTGCCAGCAGCTTAGCTTATGGGATAGCGGGAGTTTACAATGAGCAGTTCTTC; CDR3 protein: CASSLAYGIAGVYNEQFF
J gene: TRBJ1-2; V gene: TRBV5-1; clone size: NA; D gene: NA; CDR3 DNA: TGCGCCAGCAGCCCCGGCCCTGCTAACTATGGCTACACCTTC; CDR3 protein: CASSPGPANYGYTF
J gene: TRBJ2-2; V gene: TRBV30; clone size: NA; D gene: NA; CDR3 DNA: TGTGCCTGGAGTGGTGCAAGACAAAACACCGGGGAGCTGTTTTTT; CDR3 protein: CAWSGARQNTGELFF
J gene: TRBJ2-5; V gene: TRBV5-5; clone size: NA; D gene: TRBD1; CDR3 DNA: TGTGCCAGCAGCCTGTCAGGGACAGGGGTCGGGGAGACCCAGTACTTC; CDR3 protein: CASSLSGTGVGETQYF
J gene: TRBJ1-1; V gene: TRBV3-1/TRBV3-2; clone size: NA; D gene: NA; CDR3 DNA: TGTGCCAGCAGCCAATCAGAGAACACTGAAGCTTTCTTT; CDR3 protein: CASSQSENTEAFF
J gene: TRBJ1-1; V gene: TRBV27; clone size: NA; D gene: NA; CDR3 DNA: TGTGCCAGCAGTTTTTCAGGGCTCACTGAAGCTTTCTTT; CDR3 protein: CASSFSGLTEAFF
J gene: TRBJ1-2; V gene: TRBV6-5; clone size: NA; D gene: NA; CDR3 DNA: TGTGCCAGCAGCCCCTTGGGCGGGAACTATGGCTACACCTTC; CDR3 protein: CASSPLGGNYGYTF
J gene: TRBJ2-1; V gene: TRBV6-5; clone size: NA; D gene: NA; CDR3 DNA: TGTGCCAGTCAGTTGGGCCCTGGGAATGAGCAGTTCTTC; CDR3 protein: CASQLGPGNEQFF
J gene: TRBJ2-7; V gene: TRBV11-2; clone size: NA; D gene: NA; CDR3 DNA: TGTGCCAGCACCCCGACCGGGACACGGTCCAGCGAGCAGTACTTC; CDR3 protein: CASTPTGTRSSEQYF
J gene: TRBJ1-3; V gene: TRBV7-8; clone size: NA; D gene: NA; CDR3 DNA: TGTGCCAGCAGCTTAGCATGGGGTGGAGGAAACACCATATATTTT; CDR3 protein: CASSLAWGGGNTIYF
J gene: TRBJ2-2; V gene: TRBV5-1; clone size: NA; D gene: NA; CDR3 DNA: TGCGCCAGCAGCTTGGCCGACAGGCGAAACACCGGGGAGCTGTTTTTT; CDR3 protein: CASSLADRRNTGELFF
J gene: TRBJ1-1; V gene: TRBV9; clone size: NA; D gene: NA; CDR3 DNA: TGTGCCAGCAGCGTAAGGGCAGGGCAGGGCACTGAAGCTTTCTTT; CDR3 protein: CASSVRAGQGTEAFF
J gene: TRBJ1-1; V gene: TRBV12-3/TRBV12-4; clone size: NA; D gene: TRBD1; CDR3 DNA: TGTGCCAGCAGGAGGCAGGGGGCCACTGAAGCTTTCTTT; CDR3 protein: CASRRQGATEAFF
J gene: TRBJ2-5; V gene: TRBV18; clone size: once; D gene: NA; CDR3 DNA: TGTGCCAGCTCACCCTCGGACGGGCAAGAGACCCAGTACTTC; CDR3 protein: CASSPSDGQETQYF
J gene: TRBJ2-7; V gene: TRBV19; clone size: NA; D gene: TRBD1; CDR3 DNA: TGTGCCAGTCTCAAAGGACAGGGGAGCTACGAGCAGTACTTC; CDR3 protein: CASLKGQGSYEQYF
J gene: TRBJ2-3; V gene: TRBV12-5; clone size: once; D gene: NA; CDR3 DNA: TGTGCTAGTGGTTTGGGTCGGAGCCCCACAGATACGCAGTATTTT; CDR3 protein: CASGLGRSPTDTQYF
J gene: TRBJ1-1; V gene: TRBV7-8; clone size: NA; D gene: NA; CDR3 DNA: TGTGCCAGCAGCTCCAAGGGAGGGCGAGAAACTGAAGCTTTCTTT; CDR3 protein: CASSSKGGRETEAFF